This T cell receptor beta chain was profiled in a study of beta chain features in type 1 diabetes (dated by TCRdb to the late 2010s). Some background on the complete study: Mean age, gender distribution, total cell number and subset yield did not differ between patients and healthy donors. Whereas all 30 or so donors provided naive and central memory subsets, regulatory and stem cell-like memory subsets were isolated from just 8 patients and roughly eight healthy donors. A total of around 110,000,000 sorted cells were examined across all samples, and RNA yield correlated strongly with the number of cells per subset. In the study, recently diagnosed type 1 diabetes patients and matched healthy donors were compared on the TCRB repertoires of their sorted circulating CD4+ T cell subsets.

From each donor, a single peripheral blood sample of 100 to 150 mL on average was drawn into heparinised tubes. A BD FACSAria II was used to sort naive, central memory, regulatory and stem cell-like memory CD4+ T cells with a panel that included CD45RO, CCR7, CD25, CD127, CD95 and CD27. Purity was above 95% for every sorted population. Right away, PBMCs were isolated by Lymphoprep density gradient centrifugation and were stained directly, with no culture step. So that batch effects would be minimized, each experiment stained and sorted samples in pairs, pairing one healthy donor with one patient. What the authors observed across the whole study: PCR may preferentially amplify shorter templates, but because patient and control samples were amplified and corrected together, any resulting skew would affect both groups equally. Because cDNA was sequenced instead of genomic DNA, highly expressing activated cells could be over-represented, though the groups showed no difference in activation or CD3 levels. HLA sub-analyses involved small numbers of individuals, so any influence of HLA type on TCRB rearrangement remained unresolved. Patients with type 1 diabetes made fewer insertions and deleted more nucleotides at VDJ recombination sites, implying thymic rearrangement abnormalities. A moderate but significant shortening of TCRB CDR3 length was observed in type 1 diabetes patients in all four CD4+ subsets. The naive, central memory and regulatory TCRB repertoires appeared to resemble one another more closely among patients than among healthy donors.

The entire amount of isolated RNA was reverse transcribed using the High Capacity cDNA Reverse Transcription Kit, so the sequenced TCRB transcripts were expressed ones. Naive, central memory and regulatory T cell samples underwent deep immunoSEQ sequencing, averaging around 4 million total reads per sample. Sorted cells were lysed in RLT buffer and RNA was extracted with DNase-treated RNeasy Micro or Mini kits, depending on cell number. Each cell subset was processed separately to prevent cross-contamination, with patient and healthy donor samples processed together. The immunoSEQ multiplex PCR was used to amplify TCRB sequences from cDNA, yielding 87-bp fragments that span the CDR3 region. Amplicons were sequenced on the Illumina HiSeq platform. From the authors' description of their analysis: PCR bias was corrected computationally using synthetic template baselines, and reads within Hamming distance 2 were collapsed, with unmergeable singletons discarded. Reads were aligned against IMGT so that V, D and J genes, CDR3 length and insertions or deletions at six rearrangement sites could be assigned. Within each subset, clonotype counts were normalized to the number of sorted cells before true diversity and Gini coefficients were calculated with the tcR R package. The overlap coefficient, calculated on TCRB nucleotide sequences, was used to measure repertoire sharing. Out-of-frame TCRB sequences from naive cells were analyzed to stand in for the pre-selection repertoire. TCRdb stores this immuneACCESS table with in-frame sequences only. Part of the clones is absent; in the studies checked, under half of the shortfall reflects unresolved V genes, and no reason is known for the rest. For V, J and clone size, that table is used; D and trimming come from the DNA. The sample includes 680,000 or so clones, with roughly 15% observed a single time. Of the sample, 0.09% to 0.095% is held by the ten largest clones.

Of note for this clone: Its antigen is not yet known. The junction differs from germline at one of its ends, possibly a read error.

Reading the germline V gene (reference sequence) gives CDR1 SEHNR and CDR2 FQNEAQ. The CDR3, cysteine through phenylalanine, is 16 amino acids long. Kept here is only the CDR3 DNA, which spans 48 bases and is read in frame from base 1. The sequenced sample consisted of naive CD4+ T cells from blood. The intended sense of this specimen's cell subset or site label: true naive CD4+ T cells. This clonotype originated in a man aged 18 to 35 in good health. The chain employs TRBV7-9 and TRBJ2-1, with 8 bases aligning to TRBD2. The CDR3 in this case is CASSLELADSHNEQFF. At the DNA level, the sequence is TGTGCCAGCAGCTTAGAACTAGCGGACTCCCACAATGAGCAGTTCTTC.